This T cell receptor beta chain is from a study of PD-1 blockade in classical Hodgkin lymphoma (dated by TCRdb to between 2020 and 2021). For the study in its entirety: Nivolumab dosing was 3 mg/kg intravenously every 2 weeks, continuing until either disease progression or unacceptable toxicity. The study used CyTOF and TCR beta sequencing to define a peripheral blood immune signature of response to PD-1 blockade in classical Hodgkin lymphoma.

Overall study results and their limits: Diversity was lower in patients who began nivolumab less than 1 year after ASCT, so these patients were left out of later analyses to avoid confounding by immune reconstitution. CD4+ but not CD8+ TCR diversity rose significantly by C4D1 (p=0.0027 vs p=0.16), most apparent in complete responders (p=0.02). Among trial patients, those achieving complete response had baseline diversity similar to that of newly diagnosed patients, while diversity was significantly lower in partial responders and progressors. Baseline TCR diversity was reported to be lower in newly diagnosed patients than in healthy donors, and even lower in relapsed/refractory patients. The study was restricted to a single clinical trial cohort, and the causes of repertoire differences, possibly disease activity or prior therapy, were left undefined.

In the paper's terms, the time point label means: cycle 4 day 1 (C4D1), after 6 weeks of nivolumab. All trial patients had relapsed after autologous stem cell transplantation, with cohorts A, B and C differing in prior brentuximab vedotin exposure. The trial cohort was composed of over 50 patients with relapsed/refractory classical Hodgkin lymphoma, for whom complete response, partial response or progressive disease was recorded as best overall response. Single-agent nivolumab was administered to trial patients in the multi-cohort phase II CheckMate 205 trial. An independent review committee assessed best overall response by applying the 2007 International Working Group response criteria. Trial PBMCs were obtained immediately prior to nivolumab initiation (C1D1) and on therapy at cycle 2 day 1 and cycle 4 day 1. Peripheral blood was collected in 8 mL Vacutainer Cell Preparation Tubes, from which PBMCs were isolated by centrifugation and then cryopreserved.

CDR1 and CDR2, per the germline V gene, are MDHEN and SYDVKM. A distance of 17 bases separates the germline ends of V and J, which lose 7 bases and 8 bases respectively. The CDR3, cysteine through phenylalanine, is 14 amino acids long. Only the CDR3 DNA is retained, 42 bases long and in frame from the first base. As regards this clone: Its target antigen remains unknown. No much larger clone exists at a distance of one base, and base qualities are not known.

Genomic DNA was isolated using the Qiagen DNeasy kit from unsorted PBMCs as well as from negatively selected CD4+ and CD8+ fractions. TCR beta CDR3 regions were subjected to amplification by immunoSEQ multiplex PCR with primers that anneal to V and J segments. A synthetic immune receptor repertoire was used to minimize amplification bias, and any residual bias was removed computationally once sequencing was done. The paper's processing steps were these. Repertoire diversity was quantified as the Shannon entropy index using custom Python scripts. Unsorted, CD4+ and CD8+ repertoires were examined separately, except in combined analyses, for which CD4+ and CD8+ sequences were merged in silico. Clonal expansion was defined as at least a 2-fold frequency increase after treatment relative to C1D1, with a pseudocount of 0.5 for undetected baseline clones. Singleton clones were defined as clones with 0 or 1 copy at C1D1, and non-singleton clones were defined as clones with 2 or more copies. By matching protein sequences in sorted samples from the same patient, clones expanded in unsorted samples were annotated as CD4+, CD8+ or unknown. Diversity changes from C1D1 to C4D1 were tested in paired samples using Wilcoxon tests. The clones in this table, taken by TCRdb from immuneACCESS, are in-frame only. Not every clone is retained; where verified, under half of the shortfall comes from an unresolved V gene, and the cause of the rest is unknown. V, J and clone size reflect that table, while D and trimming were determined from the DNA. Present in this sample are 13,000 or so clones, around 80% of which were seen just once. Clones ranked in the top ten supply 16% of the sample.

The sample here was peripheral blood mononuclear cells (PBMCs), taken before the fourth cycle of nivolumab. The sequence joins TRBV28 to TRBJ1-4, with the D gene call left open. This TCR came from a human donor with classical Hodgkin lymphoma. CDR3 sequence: CASTNLESSEKLFF. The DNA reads TGTGCCAGCACCAATCTAGAGAGCTCCGAAAAACTGTTTTTT.